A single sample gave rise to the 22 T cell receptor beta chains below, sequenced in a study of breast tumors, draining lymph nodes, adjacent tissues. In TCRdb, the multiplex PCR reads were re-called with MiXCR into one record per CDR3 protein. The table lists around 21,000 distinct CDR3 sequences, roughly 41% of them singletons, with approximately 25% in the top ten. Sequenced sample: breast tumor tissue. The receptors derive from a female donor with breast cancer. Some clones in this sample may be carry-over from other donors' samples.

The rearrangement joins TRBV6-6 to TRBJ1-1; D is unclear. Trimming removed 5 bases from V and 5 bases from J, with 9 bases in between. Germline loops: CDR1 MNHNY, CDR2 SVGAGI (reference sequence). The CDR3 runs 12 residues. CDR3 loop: CASSASVTEAFF. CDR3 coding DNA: TGTGCCAGCAGTGCCTCGGTGACTGAAGCTTTCTTT.

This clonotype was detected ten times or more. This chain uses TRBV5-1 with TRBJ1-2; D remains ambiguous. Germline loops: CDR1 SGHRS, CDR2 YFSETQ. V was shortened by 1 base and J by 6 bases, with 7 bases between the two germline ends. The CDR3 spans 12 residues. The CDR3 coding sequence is TGCGCCAGCAGCTTGCTCGCGGATGGCTACACCTTC. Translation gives CASSLLADGYTF.

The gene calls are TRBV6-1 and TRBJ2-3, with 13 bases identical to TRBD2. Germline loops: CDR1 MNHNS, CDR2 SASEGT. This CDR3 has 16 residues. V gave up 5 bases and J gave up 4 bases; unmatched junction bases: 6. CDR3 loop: CASSKMTSGGPDTQYF. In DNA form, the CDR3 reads TGTGCCAGCAGTAAAATGACTAGCGGGGGGCCAGATACGCAGTATTTT.

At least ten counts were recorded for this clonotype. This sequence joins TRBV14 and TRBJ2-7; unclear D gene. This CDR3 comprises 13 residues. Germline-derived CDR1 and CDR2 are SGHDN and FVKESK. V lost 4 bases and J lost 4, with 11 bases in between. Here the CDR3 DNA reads TGTGCCAGCAGCCCGACTCGAAGGTACGAGCAGTACTTC. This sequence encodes CASSPTRRYEQYF. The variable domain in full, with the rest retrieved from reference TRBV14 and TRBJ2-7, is EAGVTQFPSHSVIEKGQTVTLRCDPISGHDNLYWYRRVMGKEIKFLLHFVKESKQDESGMPNNRFLAERTGGTYSTLKVQPAELEDSGVYFCASSPTRRYEQYFGPGTRLTVT.

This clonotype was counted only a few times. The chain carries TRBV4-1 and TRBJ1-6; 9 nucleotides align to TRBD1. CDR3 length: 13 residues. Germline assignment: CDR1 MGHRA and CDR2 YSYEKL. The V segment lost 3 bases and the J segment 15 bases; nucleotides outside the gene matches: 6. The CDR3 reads CASSHGTGTYLHF. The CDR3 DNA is TGCGCCAGCAGCCACGGGACAGGGACTTACCTCCACTTT.

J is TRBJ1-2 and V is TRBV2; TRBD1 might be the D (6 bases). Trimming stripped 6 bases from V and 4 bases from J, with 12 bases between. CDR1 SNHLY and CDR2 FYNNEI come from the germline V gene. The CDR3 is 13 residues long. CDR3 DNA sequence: TGTGCCAGCAGGGCCGGGACAATCTATGGCTACACCTTC. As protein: CASRAGTIYGYTF.

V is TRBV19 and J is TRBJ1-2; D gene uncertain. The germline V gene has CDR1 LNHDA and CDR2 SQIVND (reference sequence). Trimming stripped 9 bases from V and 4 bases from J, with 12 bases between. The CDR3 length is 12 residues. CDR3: CASSDTSYGYTF. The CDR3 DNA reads TGTGCCAGCAGTGACACCTCCTATGGCTACACCTTC.

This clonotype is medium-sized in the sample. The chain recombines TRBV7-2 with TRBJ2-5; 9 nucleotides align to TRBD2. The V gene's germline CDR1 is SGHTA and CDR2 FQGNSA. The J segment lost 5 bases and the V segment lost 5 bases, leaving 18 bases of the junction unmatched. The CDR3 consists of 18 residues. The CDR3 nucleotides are TGTGCCAGCAGCCCCCGAGTTAAAAGCGGGAGGAGGGAGGAGACCCAGTACTTC. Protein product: CASSPRVKSGRREETQYF.

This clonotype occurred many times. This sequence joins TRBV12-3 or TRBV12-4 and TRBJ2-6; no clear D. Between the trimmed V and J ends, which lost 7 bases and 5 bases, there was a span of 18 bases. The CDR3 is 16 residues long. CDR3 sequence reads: CASTPPSLLRANVLTF. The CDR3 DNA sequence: TGTGCCAGCACCCCCCCGTCTCTGTTGCGGGCCAACGTCCTGACTTTC.

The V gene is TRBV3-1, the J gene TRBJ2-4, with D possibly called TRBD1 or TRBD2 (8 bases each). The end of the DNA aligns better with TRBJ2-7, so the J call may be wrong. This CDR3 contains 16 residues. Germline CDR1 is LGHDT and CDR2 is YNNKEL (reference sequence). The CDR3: CASSPQGAGGGYEQYF. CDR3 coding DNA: TGTGCCAGCAGCCCCCAGGGGGCGGGAGGAGGTTACGAGCAGTACTTC.

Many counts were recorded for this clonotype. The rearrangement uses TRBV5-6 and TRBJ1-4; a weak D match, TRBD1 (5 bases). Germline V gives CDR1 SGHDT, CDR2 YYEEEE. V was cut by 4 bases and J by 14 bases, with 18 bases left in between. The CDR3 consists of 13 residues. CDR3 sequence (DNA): TGTGCCAGCAGCGTAATGGGGGGGGGACCCCTGTTTTTT. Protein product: CASSVMGGGPLFF.

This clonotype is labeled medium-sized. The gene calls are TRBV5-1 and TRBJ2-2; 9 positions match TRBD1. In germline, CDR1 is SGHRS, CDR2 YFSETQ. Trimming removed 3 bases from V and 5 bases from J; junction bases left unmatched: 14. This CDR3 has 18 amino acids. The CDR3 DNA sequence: TGCGCCAGCAGCTCTCCTCAAAGGGACAGGGTTGGGACCGGGGAGCTGTTTTTT. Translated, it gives CASSSPQRDRVGTGELFF. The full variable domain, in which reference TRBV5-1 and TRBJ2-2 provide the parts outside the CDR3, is KAGVTQTPRYLIKTRGQQVTLSCSPISGHRSVSWYQQTPGQGLQFLFEYFSETQRNKGNFPGRFSGRQFSNSRSEMNVSTLELGDSALYLCASSSPQRDRVGTGELFFGEGSRLTVL.

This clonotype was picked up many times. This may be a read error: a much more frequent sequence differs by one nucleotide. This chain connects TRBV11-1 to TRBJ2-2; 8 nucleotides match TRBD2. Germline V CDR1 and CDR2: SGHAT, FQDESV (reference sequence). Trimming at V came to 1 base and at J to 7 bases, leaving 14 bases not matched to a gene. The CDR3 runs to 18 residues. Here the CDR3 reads CASSLEKGPAGDVGELFF. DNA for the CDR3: TGTGCCAGCAGCTTAGAGAAGGGGCCAGCGGGAGACGTCGGGGAGCTGTTTTTT.

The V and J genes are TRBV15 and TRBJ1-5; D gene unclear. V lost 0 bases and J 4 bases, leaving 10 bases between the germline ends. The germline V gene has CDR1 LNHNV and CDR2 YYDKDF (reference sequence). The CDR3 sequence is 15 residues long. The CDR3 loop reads CATSRDTQWNQPQHF. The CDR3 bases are TGTGCCACCAGCAGAGATACGCAGTGGAATCAGCCCCAGCATTTT.

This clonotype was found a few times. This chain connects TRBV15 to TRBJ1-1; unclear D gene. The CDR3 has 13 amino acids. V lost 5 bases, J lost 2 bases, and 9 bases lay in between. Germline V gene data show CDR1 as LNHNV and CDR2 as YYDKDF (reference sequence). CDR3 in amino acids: CATSLGSNTEAFF. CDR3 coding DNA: TGTGCCACCAGCTTAGGCTCAAACACTGAAGCTTTCTTT.

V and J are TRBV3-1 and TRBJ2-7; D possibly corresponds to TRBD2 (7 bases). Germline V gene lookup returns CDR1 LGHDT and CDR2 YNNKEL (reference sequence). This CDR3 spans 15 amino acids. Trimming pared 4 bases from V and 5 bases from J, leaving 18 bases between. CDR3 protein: CASSLTGTGRDEQYF. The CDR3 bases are TGTGCCAGCAGCCTAACAGGGACGGGGAGGGACGAGCAGTACTTC.

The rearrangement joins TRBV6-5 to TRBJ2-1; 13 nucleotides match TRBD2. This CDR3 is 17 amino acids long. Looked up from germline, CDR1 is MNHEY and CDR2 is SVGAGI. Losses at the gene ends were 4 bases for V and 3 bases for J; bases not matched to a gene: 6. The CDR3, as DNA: TGTGCCAGCAGTTGGGGACTAGCGGGACATGGCTACAATGAGCAGTTCTTC. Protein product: CASSWGLAGHGYNEQFF.

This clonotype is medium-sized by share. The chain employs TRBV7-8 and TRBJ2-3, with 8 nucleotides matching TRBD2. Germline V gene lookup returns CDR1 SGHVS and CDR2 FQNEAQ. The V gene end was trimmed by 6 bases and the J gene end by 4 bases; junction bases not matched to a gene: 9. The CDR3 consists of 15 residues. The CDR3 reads CASRRSGLDPDTQYF. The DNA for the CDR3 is TGTGCCAGCAGGAGGTCGGGACTAGACCCAGATACGCAGTATTTT. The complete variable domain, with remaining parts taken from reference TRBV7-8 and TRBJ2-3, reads GAGVSQSPRYKVAKRGQDVALRCDPISGHVSLFWYQQALGQGPEFLTYFQNEAQLDKSGLPSDRFFAERPEGSVSTLKIQRTQQEDSAVYLCASRRSGLDPDTQYFGPGTRLTVL.

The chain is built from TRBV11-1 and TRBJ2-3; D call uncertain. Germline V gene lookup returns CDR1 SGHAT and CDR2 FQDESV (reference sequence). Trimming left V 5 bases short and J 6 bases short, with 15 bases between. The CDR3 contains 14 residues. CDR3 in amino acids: CASSPASISDTQYF. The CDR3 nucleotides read TGTGCCAGCAGCCCAGCCAGCATATCCGATACGCAGTATTTT.

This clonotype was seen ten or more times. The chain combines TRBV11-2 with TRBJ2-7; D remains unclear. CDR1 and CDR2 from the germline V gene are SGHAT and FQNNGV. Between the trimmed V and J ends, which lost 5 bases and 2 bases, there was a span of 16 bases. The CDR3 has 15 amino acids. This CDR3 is CASSASPSATYEQYF. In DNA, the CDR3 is TGTGCCAGCAGCGCGAGTCCCTCAGCGACCTACGAGCAGTACTTC.

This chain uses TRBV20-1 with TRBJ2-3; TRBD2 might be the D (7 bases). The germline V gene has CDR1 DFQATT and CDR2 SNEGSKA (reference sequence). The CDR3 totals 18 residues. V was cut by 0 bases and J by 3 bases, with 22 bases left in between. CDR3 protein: CSARDRRLAGTGTDTQYF. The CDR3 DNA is TGCAGTGCTAGAGATCGTAGGTTAGCGGGTACAGGGACAGATACGCAGTATTTT.

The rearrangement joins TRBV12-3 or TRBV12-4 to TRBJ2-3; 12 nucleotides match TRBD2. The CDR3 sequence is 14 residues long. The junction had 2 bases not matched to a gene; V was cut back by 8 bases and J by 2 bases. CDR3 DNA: TGTGCCAGCGGACTAGCGGGAACCACAGATACGCAGTATTTT. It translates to CASGLAGTTDTQYF.